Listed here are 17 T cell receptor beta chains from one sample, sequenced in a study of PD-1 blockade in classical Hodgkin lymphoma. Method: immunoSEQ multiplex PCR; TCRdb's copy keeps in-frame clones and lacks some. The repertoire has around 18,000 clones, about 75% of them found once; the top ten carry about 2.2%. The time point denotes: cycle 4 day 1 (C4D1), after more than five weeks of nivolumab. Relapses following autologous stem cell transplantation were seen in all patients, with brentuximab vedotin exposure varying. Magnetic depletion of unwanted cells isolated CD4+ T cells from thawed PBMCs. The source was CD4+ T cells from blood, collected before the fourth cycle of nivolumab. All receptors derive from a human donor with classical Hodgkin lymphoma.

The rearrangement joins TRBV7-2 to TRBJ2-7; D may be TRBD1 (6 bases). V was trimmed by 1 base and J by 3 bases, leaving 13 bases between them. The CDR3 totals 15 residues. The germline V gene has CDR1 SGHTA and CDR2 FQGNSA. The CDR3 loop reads CASSLEQGNFYEQYF. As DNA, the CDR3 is TGTGCCAGCAGCTTAGAGCAGGGGAACTTCTACGAGCAGTACTTC.

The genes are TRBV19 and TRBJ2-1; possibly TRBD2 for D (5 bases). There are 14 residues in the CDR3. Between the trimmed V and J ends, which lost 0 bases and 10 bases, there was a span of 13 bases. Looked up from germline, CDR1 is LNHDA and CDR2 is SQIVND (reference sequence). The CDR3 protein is CASSIEGATGEQFF. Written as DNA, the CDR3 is TGTGCCAGTAGTATAGAGGGCGCGACGGGGGAGCAGTTCTTC.

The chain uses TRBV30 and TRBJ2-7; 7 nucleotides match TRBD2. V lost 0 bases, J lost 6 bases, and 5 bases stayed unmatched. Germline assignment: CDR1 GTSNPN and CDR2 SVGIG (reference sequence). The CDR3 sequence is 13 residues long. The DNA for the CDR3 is TGTGCCTGGAGTGTAGGCCTAGCGGTCGAGCAGTACTTC. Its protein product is CAWSVGLAVEQYF.

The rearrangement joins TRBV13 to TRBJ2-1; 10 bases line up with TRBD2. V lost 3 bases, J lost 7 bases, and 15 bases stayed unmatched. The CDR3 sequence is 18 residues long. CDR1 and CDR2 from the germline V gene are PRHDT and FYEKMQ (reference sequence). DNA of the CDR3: TGTGCCAGCAGCTTTACAAAATCTCCGGGACTAGCGCGAAATGAGCAGTTCTTC. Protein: CASSFTKSPGLARNEQFF.

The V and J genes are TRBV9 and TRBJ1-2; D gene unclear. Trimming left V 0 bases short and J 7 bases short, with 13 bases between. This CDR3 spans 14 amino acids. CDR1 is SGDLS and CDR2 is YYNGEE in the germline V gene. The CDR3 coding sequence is TGTGCCAGCAGCGTAGAGGTGGGTTCCTTTGGCTACACCTTC. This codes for CASSVEVGSFGYTF. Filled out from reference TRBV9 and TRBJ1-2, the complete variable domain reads DSGVTQTPKHLITATGQRVTLRCSPRSGDLSVYWYQQSLDQGLQFLIQYYNGEERAKGNILERFSAQQFPDLHSELNLSSLELGDSALYFCASSVEVGSFGYTFGSGTRLTVV.

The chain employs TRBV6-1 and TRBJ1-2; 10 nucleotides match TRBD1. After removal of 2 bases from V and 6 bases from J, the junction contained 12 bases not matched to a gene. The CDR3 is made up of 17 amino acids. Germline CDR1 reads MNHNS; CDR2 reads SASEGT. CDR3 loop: CASSEWVGTGEWNGYTF. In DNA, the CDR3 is TGTGCCAGCAGTGAATGGGTGGGGACAGGGGAGTGGAATGGCTACACCTTC.

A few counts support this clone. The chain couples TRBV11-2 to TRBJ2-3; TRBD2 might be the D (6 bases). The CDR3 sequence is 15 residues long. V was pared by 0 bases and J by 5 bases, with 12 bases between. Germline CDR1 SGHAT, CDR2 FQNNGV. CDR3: CASSLEGGIVDTQYF. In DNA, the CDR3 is TGTGCCAGCAGCTTAGAAGGAGGGATAGTAGATACGCAGTATTTT.

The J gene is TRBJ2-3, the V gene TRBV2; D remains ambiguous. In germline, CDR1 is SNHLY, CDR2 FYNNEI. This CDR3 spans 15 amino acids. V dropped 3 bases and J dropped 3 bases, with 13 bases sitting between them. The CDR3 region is CASSDAIAITDTQYF. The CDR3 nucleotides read TGTGCCAGCAGTGATGCGATCGCGATTACAGATACGCAGTATTTT.

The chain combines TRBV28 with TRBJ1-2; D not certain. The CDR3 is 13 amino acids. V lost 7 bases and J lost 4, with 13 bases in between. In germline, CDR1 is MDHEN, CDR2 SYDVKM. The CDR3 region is CASNLRSSYGYTF. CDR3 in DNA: TGTGCCAGCAACCTACGGAGTTCCTATGGCTACACCTTC.

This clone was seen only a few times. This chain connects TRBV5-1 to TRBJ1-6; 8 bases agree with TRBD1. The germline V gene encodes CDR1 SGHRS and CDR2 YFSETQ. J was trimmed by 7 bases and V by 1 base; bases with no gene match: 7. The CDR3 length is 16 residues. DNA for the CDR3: TGCGCCAGCAGCTTGAGGGGGCGGGACAGGAATTCACCCCTCCACTTT. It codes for CASSLRGRDRNSPLHF. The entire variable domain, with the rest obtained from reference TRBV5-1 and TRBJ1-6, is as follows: KAGVTQTPRYLIKTRGQQVTLSCSPISGHRSVSWYQQTPGQGLQFLFEYFSETQRNKGNFPGRFSGRQFSNSRSEMNVSTLELGDSALYLCASSLRGRDRNSPLHFGNGTRLTVT.

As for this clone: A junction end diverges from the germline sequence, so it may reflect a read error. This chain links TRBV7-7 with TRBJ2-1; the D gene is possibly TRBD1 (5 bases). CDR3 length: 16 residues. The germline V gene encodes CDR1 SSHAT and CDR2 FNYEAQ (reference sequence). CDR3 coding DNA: TGTGCTAGCAGCTTAGCACCAGGGCTTTCCTACAATGAGCAGTTCTTC. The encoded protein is CASSLAPGLSYNEQFF.

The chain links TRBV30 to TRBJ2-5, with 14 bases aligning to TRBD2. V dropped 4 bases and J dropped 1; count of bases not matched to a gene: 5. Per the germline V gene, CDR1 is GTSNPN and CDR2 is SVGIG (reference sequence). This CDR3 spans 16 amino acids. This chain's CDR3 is CAWTLGTSGSQETQYF. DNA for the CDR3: TGTGCCTGGACCCTAGGGACTAGCGGGAGCCAAGAGACCCAGTACTTC. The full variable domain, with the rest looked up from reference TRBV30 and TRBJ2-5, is SQTIHQWPATLVQPVGSPLSLECTVEGTSNPNLYWYRQAAGRGLQLLFYSVGIGQISSEVPQNLSASRPQDRQFILSSKKLLLSDSGFYLCAWTLGTSGSQETQYFGPGTRLLVL.

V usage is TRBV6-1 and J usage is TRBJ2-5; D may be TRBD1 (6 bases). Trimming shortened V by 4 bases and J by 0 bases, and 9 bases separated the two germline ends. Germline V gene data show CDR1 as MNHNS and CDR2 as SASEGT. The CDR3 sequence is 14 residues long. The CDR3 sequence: CASSVGQYQETQYF. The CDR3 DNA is TGTGCCAGCAGTGTTGGACAGTACCAAGAGACCCAGTACTTC.

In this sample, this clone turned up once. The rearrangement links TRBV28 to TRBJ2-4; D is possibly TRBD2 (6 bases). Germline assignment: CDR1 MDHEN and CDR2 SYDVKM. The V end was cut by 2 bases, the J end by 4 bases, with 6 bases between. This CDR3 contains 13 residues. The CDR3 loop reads CASSLGGKNIQYF. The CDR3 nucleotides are TGTGCCAGCAGTTTAGGGGGGAAAAACATTCAGTACTTC.

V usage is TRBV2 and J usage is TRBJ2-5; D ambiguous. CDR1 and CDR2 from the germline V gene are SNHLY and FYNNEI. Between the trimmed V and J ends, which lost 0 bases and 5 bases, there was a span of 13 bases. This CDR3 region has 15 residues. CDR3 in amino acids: CASSEAQGAIETQYF. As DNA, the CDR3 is TGTGCCAGCAGTGAAGCACAAGGTGCGATTGAGACCCAGTACTTC.

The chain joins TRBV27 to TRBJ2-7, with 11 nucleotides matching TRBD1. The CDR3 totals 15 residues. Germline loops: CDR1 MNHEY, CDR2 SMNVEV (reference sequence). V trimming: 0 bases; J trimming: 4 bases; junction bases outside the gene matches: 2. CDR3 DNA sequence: TGTGCCAGCAGTTTATCCGGACAGGGGGCGTACGAGCAGTACTTC. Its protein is CASSLSGQGAYEQYF.

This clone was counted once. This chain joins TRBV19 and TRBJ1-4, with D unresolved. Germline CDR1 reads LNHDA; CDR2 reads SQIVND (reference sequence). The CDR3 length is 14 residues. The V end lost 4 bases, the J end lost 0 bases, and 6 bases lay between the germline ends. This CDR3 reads CASSNTATNEKLFF. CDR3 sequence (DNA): TGTGCCAGTAGTAATACTGCAACTAATGAAAAACTGTTTTTT.